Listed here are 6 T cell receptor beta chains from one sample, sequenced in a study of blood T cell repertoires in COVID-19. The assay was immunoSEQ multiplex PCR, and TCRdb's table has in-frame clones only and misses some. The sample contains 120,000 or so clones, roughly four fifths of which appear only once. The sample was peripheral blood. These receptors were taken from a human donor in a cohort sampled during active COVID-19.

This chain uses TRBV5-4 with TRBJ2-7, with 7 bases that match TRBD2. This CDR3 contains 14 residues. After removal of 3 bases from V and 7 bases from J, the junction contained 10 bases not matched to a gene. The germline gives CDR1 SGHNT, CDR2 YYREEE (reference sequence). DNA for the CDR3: TGTGCCAGCAGCTCAGGACTAGGAGAGGGGGAGCAGTACTTC. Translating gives CASSSGLGEGEQYF.

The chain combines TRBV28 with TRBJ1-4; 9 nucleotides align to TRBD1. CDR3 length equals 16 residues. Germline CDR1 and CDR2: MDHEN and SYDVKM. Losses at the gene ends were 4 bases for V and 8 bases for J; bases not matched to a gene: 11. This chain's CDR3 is CASSSDTGGAEEKLFF. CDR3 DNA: TGTGCCAGCAGTTCCGACACAGGGGGCGCGGAGGAAAAACTGTTTTTT.

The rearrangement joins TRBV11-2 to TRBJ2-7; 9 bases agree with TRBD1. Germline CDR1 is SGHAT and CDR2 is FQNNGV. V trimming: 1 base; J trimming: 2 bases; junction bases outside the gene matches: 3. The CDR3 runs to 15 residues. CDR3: CASSLVGTGPYEQYF. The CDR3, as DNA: TGTGCCAGCAGCTTAGTAGGGACAGGGCCCTACGAGCAGTACTTC.

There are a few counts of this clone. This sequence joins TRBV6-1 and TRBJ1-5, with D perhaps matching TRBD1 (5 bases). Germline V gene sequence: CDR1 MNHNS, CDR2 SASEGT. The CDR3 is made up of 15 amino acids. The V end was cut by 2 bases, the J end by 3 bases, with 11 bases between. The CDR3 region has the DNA TGTGCCAGCAGTGAAAGGGGACTTCTCAATCAGCCCCAGCATTTT. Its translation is CASSERGLLNQPQHF.

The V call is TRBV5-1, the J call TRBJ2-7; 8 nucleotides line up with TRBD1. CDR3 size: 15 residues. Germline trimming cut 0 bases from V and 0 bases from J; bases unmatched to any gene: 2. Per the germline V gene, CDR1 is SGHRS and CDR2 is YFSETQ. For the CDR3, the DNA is TGCGCCAGCAGCTTGGGGGACAGGAGCTCCTACGAGCAGTACTTC. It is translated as CASSLGDRSSYEQYF.

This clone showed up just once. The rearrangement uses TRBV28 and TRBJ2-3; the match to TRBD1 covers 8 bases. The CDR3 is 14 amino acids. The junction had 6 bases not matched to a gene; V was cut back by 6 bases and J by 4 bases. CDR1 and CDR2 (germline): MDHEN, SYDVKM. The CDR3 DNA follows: TGTGCCAGCAGACCGACAGGGGCGGCAGATACGCAGTATTTT. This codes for CASRPTGAADTQYF.